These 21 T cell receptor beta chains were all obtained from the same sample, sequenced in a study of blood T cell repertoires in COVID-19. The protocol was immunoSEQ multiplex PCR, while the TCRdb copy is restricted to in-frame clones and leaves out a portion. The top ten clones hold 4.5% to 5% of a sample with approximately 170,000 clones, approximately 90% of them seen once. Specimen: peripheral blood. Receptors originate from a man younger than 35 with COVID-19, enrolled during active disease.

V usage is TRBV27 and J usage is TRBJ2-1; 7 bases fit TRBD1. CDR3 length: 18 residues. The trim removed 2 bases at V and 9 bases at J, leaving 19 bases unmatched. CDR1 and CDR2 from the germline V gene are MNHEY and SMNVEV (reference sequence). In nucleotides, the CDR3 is TGTGCCAGCAGTTTAATCCCCAGGGGGTTAGGGGATCTAGGTGAGCAGTTCTTC. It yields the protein CASSLIPRGLGDLGEQFF.

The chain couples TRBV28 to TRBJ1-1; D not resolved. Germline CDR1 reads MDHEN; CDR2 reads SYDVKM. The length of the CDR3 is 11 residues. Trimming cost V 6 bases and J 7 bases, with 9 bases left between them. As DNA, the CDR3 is TGTGCCAGCAGGTTCCTCGTTGAAGCTTTCTTT. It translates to CASRFLVEAFF.

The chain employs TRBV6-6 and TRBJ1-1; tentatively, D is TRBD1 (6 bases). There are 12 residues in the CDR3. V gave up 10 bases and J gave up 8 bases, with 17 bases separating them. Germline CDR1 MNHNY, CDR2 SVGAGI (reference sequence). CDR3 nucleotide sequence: TGTGCCATCAAGCCAAGGGGGACCGAAGCTTTCTTT. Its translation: CAIKPRGTEAFF.

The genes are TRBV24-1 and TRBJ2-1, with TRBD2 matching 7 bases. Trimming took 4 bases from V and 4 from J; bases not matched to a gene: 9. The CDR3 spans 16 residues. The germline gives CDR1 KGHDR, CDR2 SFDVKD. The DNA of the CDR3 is TGTGCCACCAGTGAGAGAAGGACTAGTACTTACAATGAGCAGTTCTTC. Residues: CATSERRTSTYNEQFF.

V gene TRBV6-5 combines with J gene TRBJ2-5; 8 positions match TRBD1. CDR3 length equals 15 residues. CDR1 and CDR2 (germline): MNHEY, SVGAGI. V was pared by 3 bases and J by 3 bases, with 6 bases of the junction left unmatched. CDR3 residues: CASSYLGQGKETQYF. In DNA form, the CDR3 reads TGTGCCAGCAGTTATCTTGGACAGGGCAAAGAGACCCAGTACTTC.

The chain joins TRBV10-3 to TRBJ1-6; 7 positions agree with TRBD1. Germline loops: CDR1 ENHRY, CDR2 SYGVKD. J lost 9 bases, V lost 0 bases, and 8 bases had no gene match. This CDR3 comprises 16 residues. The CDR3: CAISESRGALFSPLHF. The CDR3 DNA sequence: TGTGCCATCAGTGAGTCCAGGGGGGCCCTCTTTTCACCCCTCCACTTT.

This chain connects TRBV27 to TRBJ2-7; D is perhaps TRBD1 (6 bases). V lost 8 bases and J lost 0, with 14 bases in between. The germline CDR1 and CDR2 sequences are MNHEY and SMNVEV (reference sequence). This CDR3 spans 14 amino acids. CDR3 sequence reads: CASAQGHSSYEQYF. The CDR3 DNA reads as TGTGCCAGCGCCCAGGGACACAGCTCCTACGAGCAGTACTTC.

CDR3 DNA sequence: TGTGCCAGCTCGCTAGCGGGAGACGGGAATGAGCAGTTCTTC. It translates to CASSLAGDGNEQFF. The V gene is TRBV18, the J gene TRBJ2-1; 10 positions match TRBD2. V shed 6 bases and J 7 bases; nucleotides not matched to a gene: 6. The CDR3 covers 14 residues. The germline gives CDR1 KGHSH, CDR2 LQKENI.

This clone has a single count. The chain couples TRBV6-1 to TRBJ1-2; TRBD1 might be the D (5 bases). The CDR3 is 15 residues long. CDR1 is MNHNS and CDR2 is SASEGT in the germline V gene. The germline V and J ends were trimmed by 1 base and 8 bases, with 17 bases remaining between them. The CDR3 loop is CASSEVPGDAEGYTF. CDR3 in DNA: TGTGCCAGCAGTGAAGTTCCGGGGGACGCGGAGGGCTACACCTTC.

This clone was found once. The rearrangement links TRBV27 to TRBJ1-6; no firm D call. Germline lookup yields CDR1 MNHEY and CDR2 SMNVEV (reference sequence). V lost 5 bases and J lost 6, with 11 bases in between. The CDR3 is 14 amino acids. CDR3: CASSGQGGNSPLHF. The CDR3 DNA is TGTGCCAGCAGTGGGCAAGGAGGTAATTCACCCCTCCACTTT.

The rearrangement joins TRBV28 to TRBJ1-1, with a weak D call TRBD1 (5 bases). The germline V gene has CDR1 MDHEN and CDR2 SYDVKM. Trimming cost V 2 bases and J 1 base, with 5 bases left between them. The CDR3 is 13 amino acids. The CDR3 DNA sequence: TGTGCCAGCAGTTTAAGGGGGAACACTGAAGCTTTCTTT. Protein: CASSLRGNTEAFF.

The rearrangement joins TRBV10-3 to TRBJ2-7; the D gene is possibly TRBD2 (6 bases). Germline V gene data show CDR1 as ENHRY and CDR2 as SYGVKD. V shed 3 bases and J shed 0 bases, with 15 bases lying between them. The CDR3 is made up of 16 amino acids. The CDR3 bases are TGTGCCATCAGTGACTTTGGCGGGGAAAGCTCCTACGAGCAGTACTTC. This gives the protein CAISDFGGESSYEQYF.

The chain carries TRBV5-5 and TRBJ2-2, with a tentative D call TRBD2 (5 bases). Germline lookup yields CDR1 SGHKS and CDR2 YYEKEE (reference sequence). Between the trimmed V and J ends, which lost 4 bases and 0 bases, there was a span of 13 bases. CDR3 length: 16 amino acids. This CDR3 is CASSALERTNTGELFF. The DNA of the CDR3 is TGTGCCAGCAGCGCCCTGGAGCGGACGAACACCGGGGAGCTGTTTTTT.

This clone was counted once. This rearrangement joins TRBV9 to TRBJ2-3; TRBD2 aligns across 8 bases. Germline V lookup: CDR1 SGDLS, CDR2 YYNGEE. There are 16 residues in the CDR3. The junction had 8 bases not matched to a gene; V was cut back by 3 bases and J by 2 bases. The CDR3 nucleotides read TGTGCCAGCAGCGGAAGCCGGGGGGGGCACACAGATACGCAGTATTTT. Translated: CASSGSRGGHTDTQYF.

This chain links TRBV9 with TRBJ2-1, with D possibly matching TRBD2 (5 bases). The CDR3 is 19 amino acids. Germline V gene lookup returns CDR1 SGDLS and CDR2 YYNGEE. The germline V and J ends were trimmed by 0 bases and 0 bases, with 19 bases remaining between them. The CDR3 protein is CASSVDRGDPLSSYNEQFF. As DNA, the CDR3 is TGTGCCAGCAGCGTAGATCGGGGAGACCCCCTAAGCTCCTACAATGAGCAGTTCTTC.

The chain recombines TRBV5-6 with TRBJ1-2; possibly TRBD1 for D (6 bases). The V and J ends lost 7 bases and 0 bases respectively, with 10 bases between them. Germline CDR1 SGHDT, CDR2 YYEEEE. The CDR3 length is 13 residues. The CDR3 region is CASRRDTNYGYTF. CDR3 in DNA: TGTGCCAGCCGCCGGGACACTAACTATGGCTACACCTTC. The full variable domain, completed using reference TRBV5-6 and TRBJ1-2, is DAGVTQSPTHLIKTRGQQVTLRCSPKSGHDTVSWYQQALGQGPQFIFQYYEEEERQRGNFPDRFSGHQFPNYSSELNVNALLLGDSALYLCASRRDTNYGYTFGSGTRLTVV.

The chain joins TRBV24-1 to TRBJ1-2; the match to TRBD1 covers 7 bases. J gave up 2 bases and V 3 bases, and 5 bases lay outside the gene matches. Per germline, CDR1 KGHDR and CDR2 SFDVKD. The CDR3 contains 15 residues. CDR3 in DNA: TGTGCCACCAGTGATCCCCTGGACAGGAACTATGGCTACACCTTC. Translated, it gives CATSDPLDRNYGYTF.

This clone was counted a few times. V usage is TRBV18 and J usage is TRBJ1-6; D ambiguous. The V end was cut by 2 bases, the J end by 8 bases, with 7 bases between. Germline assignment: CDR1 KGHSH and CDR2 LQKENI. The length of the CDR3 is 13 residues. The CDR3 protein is CASSPGPHSPLHF. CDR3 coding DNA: TGTGCCAGCTCACCAGGCCCGCATTCACCCCTCCACTTT.

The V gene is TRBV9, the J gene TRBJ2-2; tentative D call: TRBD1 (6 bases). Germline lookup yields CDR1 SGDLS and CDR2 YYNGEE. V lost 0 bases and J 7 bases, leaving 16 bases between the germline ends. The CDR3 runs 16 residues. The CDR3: CASSVDRVPIGGELFF. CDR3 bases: TGTGCCAGCAGCGTAGACAGGGTGCCCATCGGCGGGGAGCTGTTTTTT. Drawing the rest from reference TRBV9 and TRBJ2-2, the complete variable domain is DSGVTQTPKHLITATGQRVTLRCSPRSGDLSVYWYQQSLDQGLQFLIQYYNGEERAKGNILERFSAQQFPDLHSELNLSSLELGDSALYFCASSVDRVPIGGELFFGEGSRLTVL.

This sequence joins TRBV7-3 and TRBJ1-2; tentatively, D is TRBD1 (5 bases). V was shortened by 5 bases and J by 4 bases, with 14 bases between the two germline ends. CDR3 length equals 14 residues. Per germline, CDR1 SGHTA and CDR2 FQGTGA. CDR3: CASSPRGAGYGYTF. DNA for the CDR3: TGTGCCAGCAGCCCCCGCGGGGCTGGCTATGGCTACACCTTC.

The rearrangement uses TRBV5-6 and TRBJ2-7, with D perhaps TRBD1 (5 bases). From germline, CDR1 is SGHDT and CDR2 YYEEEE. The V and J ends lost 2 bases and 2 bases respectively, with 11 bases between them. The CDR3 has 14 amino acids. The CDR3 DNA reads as TGTGCCAGCAGCTTAGGGGTTGGACCCTACGAGCAGTACTTC. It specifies CASSLGVGPYEQYF.